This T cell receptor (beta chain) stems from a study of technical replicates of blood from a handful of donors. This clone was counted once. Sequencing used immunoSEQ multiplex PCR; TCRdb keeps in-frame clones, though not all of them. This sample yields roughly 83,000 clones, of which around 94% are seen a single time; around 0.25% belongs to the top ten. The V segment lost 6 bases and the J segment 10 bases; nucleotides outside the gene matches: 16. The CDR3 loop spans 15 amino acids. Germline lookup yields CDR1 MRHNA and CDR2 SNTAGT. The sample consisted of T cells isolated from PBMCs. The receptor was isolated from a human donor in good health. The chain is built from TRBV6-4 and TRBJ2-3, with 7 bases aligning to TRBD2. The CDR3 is CASSPGGTPGSPQYF. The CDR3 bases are TGTGCCAGCAGCCCCGGGGGGACTCCGGGGAGCCCGCAGTATTTT.